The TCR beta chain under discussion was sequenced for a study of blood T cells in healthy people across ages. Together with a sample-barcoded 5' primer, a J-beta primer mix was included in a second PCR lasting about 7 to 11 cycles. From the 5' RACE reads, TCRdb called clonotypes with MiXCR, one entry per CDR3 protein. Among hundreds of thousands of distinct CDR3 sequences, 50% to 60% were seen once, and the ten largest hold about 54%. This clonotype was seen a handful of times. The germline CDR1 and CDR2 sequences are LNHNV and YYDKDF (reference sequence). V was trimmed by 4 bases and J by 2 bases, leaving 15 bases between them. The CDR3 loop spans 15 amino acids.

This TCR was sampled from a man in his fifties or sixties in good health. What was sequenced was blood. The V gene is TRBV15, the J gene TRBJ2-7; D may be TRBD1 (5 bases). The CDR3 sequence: CATSKDRLLAYEQYF. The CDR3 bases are TGTGCCACCAGCAAAGACAGATTATTGGCCTACGAGCAGTACTTC.